The sample holds a few counts of the clone carrying this T cell receptor (beta chain). Thyroid surgery had not been preceded by any treatment in any patient. This entry is derived from a study of metastatic and nonmetastatic thyroid tumors. From the PCR reads, TCRdb re-called clones with MiXCR. The table records under 8,500 clones, roughly 25% of them present only once. This receptor was identified in a female donor with papillary thyroid cancer or a benign thyroid nodule (not recorded which). Some clones in this sample may be carry-over from other donors' samples. The sequenced sample consisted of tumor tissue.

The CDR3 reads CASSHAVVGAYAEQYF. CDR3 bases: TGTGCCAGCAGTCATGCTGTTGTGGGGGCCTATGCCGAGCAGTACTTC. This chain joins TRBV27 and TRBJ2-7; maybe TRBD1 (6 bases). The V end was cut by 5 bases, the J end by 6 bases, with 23 bases between. Per germline, CDR1 MNHEY and CDR2 SMNVEV (reference sequence). The CDR3 contains 16 residues.